Listed below are T cell receptor beta chains from one sample, sequenced in a study of T cell repertoires in cytomegalovirus infection. MiXCR, applied by TCRdb to the reads, yields one record per CDR3 protein. The table records approximately 910,000 distinct CDR3 sequences, about a third of them present only once. No cognate antigen is known for these TCRs. Sequencing was performed on cultured CD8+ T cells from PBMCs, taken from culture after CMV antigen stimulation. These receptors were taken from a human donor in good health (CMV status not recorded). Some clones in this sample may be carry-over from other donors' samples. The CDR3 runs from the conserved cysteine through the conserved F or W. Each record gives: CDR3 length, V gene, clone size, J gene, CDR3 protein. For some rows the clone size is stated as once, few or many, or as a class when expanded; others skip it.

len: 18; v_gene: TRBV7-8; abundance: few; j_gene: TRBJ1-1; CDR3aa: CASSSWGRKSDVNTEAFF
len: 16; v_gene: TRBV7-2; abundance: many; j_gene: TRBJ1-2; CDR3aa: CASSLYGSGDSRGYTF
len: 14; v_gene: TRBV6-2/TRBV6-3; abundance: few; j_gene: TRBJ1-1; CDR3aa: CASSFLTASTEAFF
len: 15; v_gene: TRBV7-9; abundance: many; j_gene: TRBJ1-1; CDR3aa: CASSLYGGLNTEAFF
len: 15; v_gene: TRBV5-8; abundance: NA; j_gene: TRBJ2-1; CDR3aa: CASSFYRGYYNEQFF
len: 17; v_gene: TRBV5-6; abundance: NA; j_gene: TRBJ2-2; CDR3aa: CASSLAGQVVDTGELFF
len: 14; v_gene: TRBV19; abundance: few; j_gene: TRBJ2-7; CDR3aa: CASSPGAWGPEQYF
len: 15; v_gene: TRBV12-3/TRBV12-4; abundance: NA; j_gene: TRBJ1-6; CDR3aa: CASSKGQGINSPLHF
len: 14; v_gene: TRBV7-9; abundance: NA; j_gene: TRBJ2-2; CDR3aa: CASSLARVDGELFF
len: 20; v_gene: TRBV9; abundance: NA; j_gene: TRBJ2-1; CDR3aa: CASSVDPGLAGGPTYNEQFF
len: 13; v_gene: TRBV4-1; abundance: NA; j_gene: TRBJ2-1; CDR3aa: CASSQGRNNEQFF
len: 13; v_gene: TRBV9; abundance: NA; j_gene: TRBJ1-3; CDR3aa: CASSINTGNTIYF
len: 15; v_gene: TRBV6-1; abundance: NA; j_gene: TRBJ1-4; CDR3aa: CASGGPYATNEKLFF
len: 17; v_gene: TRBV7-6; abundance: few; j_gene: TRBJ2-1; CDR3aa: CASSVRGAGGSYNEQFF
len: 17; v_gene: TRBV7-2; abundance: many; j_gene: TRBJ1-4; CDR3aa: CASSLDFRQAPNEKLFF
len: 15; v_gene: TRBV28; abundance: NA; j_gene: TRBJ1-1; CDR3aa: CASSLWSQGTTEAFF
len: 14; v_gene: TRBV5-6; abundance: NA; j_gene: TRBJ1-1; CDR3aa: CASSPGTPYTEAFF
len: 12; v_gene: TRBV7-8; abundance: many; j_gene: TRBJ1-2; CDR3aa: CASGRGVDGYTF
len: 16; v_gene: TRBV6-1; abundance: NA; j_gene: TRBJ2-7; CDR3aa: CASSEALGGRSYEQYF
len: 16; v_gene: TRBV7-4; abundance: many; j_gene: TRBJ1-5; CDR3aa: CASSLRQGISNQPQHF
len: 14; v_gene: TRBV6-2/TRBV6-3; abundance: few; j_gene: TRBJ2-5; CDR3aa: CASSYRGLLETQYF
len: 15; v_gene: TRBV27; abundance: NA; j_gene: TRBJ2-1; CDR3aa: CASSFPGLARNEQFF
len: 16; v_gene: TRBV10-1; abundance: NA; j_gene: TRBJ1-1; CDR3aa: CASRPDRGLGNTEAFF
len: 14; v_gene: TRBV5-6; abundance: few; j_gene: TRBJ2-3; CDR3aa: CASSLDRPADTQYF
len: 13; v_gene: TRBV5-1; abundance: many; j_gene: TRBJ1-5; CDR3aa: CASSLDRGQPQHF
len: 16; v_gene: TRBV7-9; abundance: many; j_gene: TRBJ1-5; CDR3aa: CASSSTDRVANQPQHF
len: 17; v_gene: TRBV7-9; abundance: NA; j_gene: TRBJ2-3; CDR3aa: CASSSIFSKADTDTQYF
len: 17; v_gene: TRBV5-1; abundance: NA; j_gene: TRBJ2-1; CDR3aa: CASSLEPTGDAYNEQFF
len: 12; v_gene: TRBV10-3; abundance: few; j_gene: TRBJ2-5; CDR3aa: CAISESTGTQYF
len: 15; v_gene: TRBV6-6; abundance: NA; j_gene: TRBJ1-5; CDR3aa: CASSYSRQYNQPQHF
len: 14; v_gene: TRBV12-3/TRBV12-4; abundance: NA; j_gene: TRBJ1-2; CDR3aa: CASSSGNIGYGYTF
len: 12; v_gene: TRBV7-9; abundance: NA; j_gene: TRBJ2-2; CDR3aa: CASSPGQGERFF
len: 11; v_gene: TRBV27; abundance: few; j_gene: TRBJ1-1; CDR3aa: CASNSDTEAFF
len: 13; v_gene: TRBV20-1; abundance: few; j_gene: TRBJ1-1; CDR3aa: CSATGTWGTEAFF
len: 12; v_gene: TRBV4-1; abundance: few; j_gene: TRBJ1-6; CDR3aa: CASSQVLGPLHF
len: 17; v_gene: TRBV10-3; abundance: NA; j_gene: TRBJ2-2; CDR3aa: CAISELGTRANTGELFF
len: 13; v_gene: TRBV12-3/TRBV12-4; abundance: many; j_gene: TRBJ2-3; CDR3aa: CASSWGSTDTQYF
len: 14; v_gene: TRBV20-1; abundance: NA; j_gene: TRBJ1-2; CDR3aa: CSAPLLGADYGYTF
len: 13; v_gene: TRBV9; abundance: NA; j_gene: TRBJ2-1; CDR3aa: CASRAGGRNEQFF
len: 19; v_gene: TRBV12-3/TRBV12-4; abundance: NA; j_gene: TRBJ1-6; CDR3aa: CASSLGKGLGSSYNSPLHF
len: 13; v_gene: TRBV7-8; abundance: many; j_gene: TRBJ2-5; CDR3aa: CASSPSGQETQYF
len: 15; v_gene: TRBV7-3; abundance: NA; j_gene: TRBJ2-1; CDR3aa: CANSLDGSSYNEQFF
len: 13; v_gene: TRBV12-3/TRBV12-4; abundance: NA; j_gene: TRBJ2-7; CDR3aa: CASSMGQGGEQYF
len: 17; v_gene: TRBV7-9; abundance: NA; j_gene: TRBJ1-1; CDR3aa: CASSLDGLGLTNTEAFF
len: 17; v_gene: TRBV6-5; abundance: NA; j_gene: TRBJ2-3; CDR3aa: CASRPDSPRTRTDTQYF
len: 15; v_gene: TRBV7-2; abundance: many; j_gene: TRBJ2-1; CDR3aa: CASSLAGGINNEQFF
len: 15; v_gene: TRBV7-6; abundance: NA; j_gene: TRBJ1-1; CDR3aa: CASSSQRGLDTEAFF
len: 12; v_gene: TRBV7-6; abundance: NA; j_gene: TRBJ1-2; CDR3aa: CASSSRLNGYTF
len: 17; v_gene: TRBV14; abundance: few; j_gene: TRBJ1-6; CDR3aa: CASSQGDRGAYNSPLHF
len: 15; v_gene: TRBV27; abundance: NA; j_gene: TRBJ2-4; CDR3aa: CASSRNTIAKNIQYF
len: 16; v_gene: TRBV4-3; abundance: many; j_gene: TRBJ2-1; CDR3aa: CASSQDPSGGANEQFF
len: 17; v_gene: TRBV5-1; abundance: NA; j_gene: TRBJ2-2; CDR3aa: CASSSRTGGLNTGELFF
len: 14; v_gene: TRBV12-3/TRBV12-4; abundance: many; j_gene: TRBJ2-2; CDR3aa: CASSFTANTGELFF
len: 15; v_gene: TRBV19; abundance: once; j_gene: TRBJ2-1; CDR3aa: CASSVAAGSYNEQFF
len: 15; v_gene: TRBV2; abundance: NA; j_gene: TRBJ1-1; CDR3aa: CASSEVGGEELEAFF
len: 14; v_gene: TRBV4-1; abundance: NA; j_gene: TRBJ1-4; CDR3aa: CASSQDLGNEKLFF
len: 14; v_gene: TRBV5-6; abundance: NA; j_gene: TRBJ2-3; CDR3aa: CASREGPDPDTQYF
len: 16; v_gene: TRBV7-9; abundance: few; j_gene: TRBJ2-7; CDR3aa: CASSQNMAGFSYEQYF
len: 11; v_gene: TRBV20-1; abundance: NA; j_gene: TRBJ1-1; CDR3aa: CSAPSYNTAFF